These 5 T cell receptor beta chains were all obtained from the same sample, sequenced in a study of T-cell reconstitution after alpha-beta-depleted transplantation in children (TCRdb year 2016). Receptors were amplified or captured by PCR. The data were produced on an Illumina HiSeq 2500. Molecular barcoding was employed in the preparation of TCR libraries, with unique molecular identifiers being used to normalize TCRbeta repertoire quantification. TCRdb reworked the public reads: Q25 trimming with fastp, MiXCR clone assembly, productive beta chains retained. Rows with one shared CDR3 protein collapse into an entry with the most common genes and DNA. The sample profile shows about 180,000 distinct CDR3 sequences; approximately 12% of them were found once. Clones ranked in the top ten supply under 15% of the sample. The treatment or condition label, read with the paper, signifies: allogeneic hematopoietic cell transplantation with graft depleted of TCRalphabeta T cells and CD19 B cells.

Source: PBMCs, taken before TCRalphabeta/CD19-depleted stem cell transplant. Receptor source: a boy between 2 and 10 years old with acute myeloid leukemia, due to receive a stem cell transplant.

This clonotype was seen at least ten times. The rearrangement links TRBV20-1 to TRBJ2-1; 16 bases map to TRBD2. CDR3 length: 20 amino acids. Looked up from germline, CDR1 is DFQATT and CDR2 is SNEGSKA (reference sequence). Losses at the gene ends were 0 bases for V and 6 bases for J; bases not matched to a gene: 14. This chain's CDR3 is CSARDSGTSGRAFKGNEQFF. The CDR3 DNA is TGCAGTGCTAGAGATTCCGGGACTAGCGGGAGGGCCTTCAAGGGCAATGAGCAGTTCTTC.

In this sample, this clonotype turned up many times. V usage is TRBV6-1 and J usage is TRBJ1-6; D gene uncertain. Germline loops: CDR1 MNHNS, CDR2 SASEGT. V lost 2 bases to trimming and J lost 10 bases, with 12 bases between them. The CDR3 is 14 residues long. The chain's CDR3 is CASSELGSSSPLHF. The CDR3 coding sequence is TGTGCCAGCAGTGAATTGGGCAGCTCGTCACCCCTCCACTTT.

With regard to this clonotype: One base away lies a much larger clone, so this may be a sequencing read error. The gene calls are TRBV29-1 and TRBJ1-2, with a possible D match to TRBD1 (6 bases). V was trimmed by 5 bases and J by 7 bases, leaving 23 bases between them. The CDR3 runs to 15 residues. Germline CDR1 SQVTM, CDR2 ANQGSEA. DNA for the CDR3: TGCAGCGTTTACCCCCATTGGGGGCCACCCTTTGGCTACACCTTC. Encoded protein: CSVYPHWGPPFGYTF.

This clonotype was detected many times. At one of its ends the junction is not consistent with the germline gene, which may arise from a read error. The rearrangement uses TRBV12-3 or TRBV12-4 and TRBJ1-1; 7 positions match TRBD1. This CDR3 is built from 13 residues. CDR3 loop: CASSLGTGTEALF. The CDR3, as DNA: TGTGCCAGCAGTTTAGGGACAGGCACTGAAGCTCTCTTT.

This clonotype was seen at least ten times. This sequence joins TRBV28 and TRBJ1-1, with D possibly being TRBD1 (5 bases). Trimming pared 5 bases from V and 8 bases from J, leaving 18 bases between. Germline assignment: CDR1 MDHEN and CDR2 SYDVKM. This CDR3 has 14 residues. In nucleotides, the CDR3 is TGTGCCAGCAGTCTTGGTGGGCGGGGCCTAGAAGCTTTCTTT. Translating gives CASSLGGRGLEAFF.